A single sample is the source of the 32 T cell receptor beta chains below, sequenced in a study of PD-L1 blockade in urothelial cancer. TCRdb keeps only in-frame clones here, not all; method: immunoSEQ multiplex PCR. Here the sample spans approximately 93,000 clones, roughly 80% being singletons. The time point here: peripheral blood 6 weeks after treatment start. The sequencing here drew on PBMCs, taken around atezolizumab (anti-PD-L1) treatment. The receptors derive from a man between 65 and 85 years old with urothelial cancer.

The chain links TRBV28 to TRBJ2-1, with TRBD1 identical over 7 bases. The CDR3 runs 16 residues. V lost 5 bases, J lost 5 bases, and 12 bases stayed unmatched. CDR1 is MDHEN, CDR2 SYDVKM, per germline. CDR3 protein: CASSQGGGWTNNEQFF. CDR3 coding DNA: TGTGCCAGCAGTCAAGGGGGCGGGTGGACAAACAATGAGCAGTTCTTC.

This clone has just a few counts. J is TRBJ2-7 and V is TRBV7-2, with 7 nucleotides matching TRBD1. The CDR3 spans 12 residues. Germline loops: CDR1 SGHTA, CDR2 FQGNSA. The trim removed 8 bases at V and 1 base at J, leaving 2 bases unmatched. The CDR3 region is CASQDRSYEQYF. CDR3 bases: TGTGCCAGCCAGGACAGGTCCTACGAGCAGTACTTC.

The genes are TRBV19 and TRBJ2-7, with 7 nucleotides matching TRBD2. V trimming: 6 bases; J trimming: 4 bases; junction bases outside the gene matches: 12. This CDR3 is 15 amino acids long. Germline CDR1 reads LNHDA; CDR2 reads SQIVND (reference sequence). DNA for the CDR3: TGTGCCAGTAGGGGGATCACGGGAGGAGTGTACGAGCAGTACTTC. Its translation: CASRGITGGVYEQYF. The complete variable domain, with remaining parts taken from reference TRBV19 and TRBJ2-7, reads DGGITQSPKYLFRKEGQNVTLSCEQNLNHDAMYWYRQDPGQGLRLIYYSQIVNDFQKGDIAEGYSVSREKKESFPLTVTSAQKNPTAFYLCASRGITGGVYEQYFGPGTRLTVT.

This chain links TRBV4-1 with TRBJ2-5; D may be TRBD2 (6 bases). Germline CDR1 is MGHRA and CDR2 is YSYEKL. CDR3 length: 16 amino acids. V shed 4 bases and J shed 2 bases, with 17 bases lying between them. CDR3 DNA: TGCGCCAGCAGCCCTCATGGGGCCGGAGGGCAAGAGACCCAGTACTTC. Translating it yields CASSPHGAGGQETQYF.

This chain's CDR3 is CASSLSTGTPQETQYF. As DNA, the CDR3 is TGTGCCAGCAGCCTAAGCACCGGGACACCTCAAGAGACCCAGTACTTC. The rearrangement links TRBV5-4 to TRBJ2-5; D possibly corresponds to TRBD1 (6 bases). The germline CDR1 and CDR2 sequences are SGHNT and YYREEE (reference sequence). Deletions cut 4 bases from V and 2 bases from J, with 18 bases between. This CDR3 region has 16 residues.

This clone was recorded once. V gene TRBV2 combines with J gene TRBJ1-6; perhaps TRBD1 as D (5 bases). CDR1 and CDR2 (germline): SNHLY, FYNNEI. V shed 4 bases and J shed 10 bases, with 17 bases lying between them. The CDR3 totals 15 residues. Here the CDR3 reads CASSATGLSSSPLHF. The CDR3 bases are TGTGCCAGCAGTGCTACGGGACTATCGTCATCACCCCTCCACTTT.

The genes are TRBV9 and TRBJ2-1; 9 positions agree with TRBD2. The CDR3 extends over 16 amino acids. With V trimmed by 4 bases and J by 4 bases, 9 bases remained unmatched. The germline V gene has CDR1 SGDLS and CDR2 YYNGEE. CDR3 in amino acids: CASSTLTSGLYNEQFF. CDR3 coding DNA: TGTGCCAGCAGCACACTAACTAGCGGGCTTTACAATGAGCAGTTCTTC.

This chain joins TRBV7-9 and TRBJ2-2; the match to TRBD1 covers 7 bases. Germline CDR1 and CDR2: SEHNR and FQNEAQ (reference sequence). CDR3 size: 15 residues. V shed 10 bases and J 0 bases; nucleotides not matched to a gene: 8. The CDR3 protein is CATTETGSNTGELFF. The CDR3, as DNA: TGTGCCACGACCGAGACAGGGTCGAACACCGGGGAGCTGTTTTTT.

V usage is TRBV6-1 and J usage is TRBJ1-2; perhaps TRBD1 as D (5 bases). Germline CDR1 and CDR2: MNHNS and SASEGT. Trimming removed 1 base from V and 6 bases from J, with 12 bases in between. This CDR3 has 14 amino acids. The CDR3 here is CASSEGAGPNGYTF. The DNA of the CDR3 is TGTGCCAGCAGTGAAGGGGCAGGGCCCAATGGCTACACCTTC.

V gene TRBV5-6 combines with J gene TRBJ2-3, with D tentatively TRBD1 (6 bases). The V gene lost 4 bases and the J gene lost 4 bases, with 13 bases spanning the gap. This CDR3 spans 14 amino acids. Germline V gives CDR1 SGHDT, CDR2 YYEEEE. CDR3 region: CASSPGQFPDTQYF. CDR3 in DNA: TGTGCCAGCAGCCCTGGACAGTTTCCAGATACGCAGTATTTT.

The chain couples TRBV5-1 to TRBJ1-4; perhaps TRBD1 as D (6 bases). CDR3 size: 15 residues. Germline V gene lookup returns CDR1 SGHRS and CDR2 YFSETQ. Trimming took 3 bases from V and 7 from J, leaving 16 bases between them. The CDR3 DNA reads TGCGCCAGCAGCTCATCAGGGGATAGGGGTGAAAAACTGTTTTTT. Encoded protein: CASSSSGDRGEKLFF.

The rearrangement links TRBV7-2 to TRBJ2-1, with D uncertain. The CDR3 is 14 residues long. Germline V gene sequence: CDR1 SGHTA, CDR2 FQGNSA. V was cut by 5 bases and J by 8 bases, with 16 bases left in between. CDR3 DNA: TGTGCCAGCAGCGTGGTGACAAACCTGGATGAGCAGTTCTTC. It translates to CASSVVTNLDEQFF.

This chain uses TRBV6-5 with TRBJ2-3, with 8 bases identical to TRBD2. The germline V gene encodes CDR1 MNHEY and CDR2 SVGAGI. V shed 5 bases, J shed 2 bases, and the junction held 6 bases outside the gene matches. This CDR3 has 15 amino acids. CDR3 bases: TGTGCCAGCAGTCCTCGCGGGGGGACCACAGATACGCAGTATTTT. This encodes CASSPRGGTTDTQYF.

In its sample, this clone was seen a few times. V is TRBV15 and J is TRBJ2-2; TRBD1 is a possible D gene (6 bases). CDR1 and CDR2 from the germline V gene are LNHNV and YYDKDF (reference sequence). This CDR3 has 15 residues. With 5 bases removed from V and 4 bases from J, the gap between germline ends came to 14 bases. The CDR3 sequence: CATSGPLGATGELFF. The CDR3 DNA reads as TGTGCCACCAGCGGGCCGCTGGGGGCCACCGGGGAGCTGTTTTTT.

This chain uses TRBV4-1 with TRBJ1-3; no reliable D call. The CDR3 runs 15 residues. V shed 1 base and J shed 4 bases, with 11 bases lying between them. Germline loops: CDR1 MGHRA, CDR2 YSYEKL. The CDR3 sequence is CASSQALQSGNTIYF. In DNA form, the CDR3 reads TGCGCCAGCAGCCAAGCATTGCAGTCGGGAAACACCATATATTTT.

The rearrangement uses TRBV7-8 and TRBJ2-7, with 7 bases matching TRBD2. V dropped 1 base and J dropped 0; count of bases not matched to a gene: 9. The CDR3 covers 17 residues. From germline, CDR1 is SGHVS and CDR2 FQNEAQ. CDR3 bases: TGTGCCAGCAGCTTAGTCGGGGGGAGGACTAGCTCCTACGAGCAGTACTTC. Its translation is CASSLVGGRTSSYEQYF.

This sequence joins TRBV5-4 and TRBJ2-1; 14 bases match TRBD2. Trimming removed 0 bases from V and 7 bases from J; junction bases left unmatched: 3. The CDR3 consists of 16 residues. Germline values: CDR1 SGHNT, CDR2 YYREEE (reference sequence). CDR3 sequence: CASSLGGLAGENEQFF. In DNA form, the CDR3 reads TGTGCCAGCAGCTTGGGGGGACTAGCGGGAGAAAATGAGCAGTTCTTC.

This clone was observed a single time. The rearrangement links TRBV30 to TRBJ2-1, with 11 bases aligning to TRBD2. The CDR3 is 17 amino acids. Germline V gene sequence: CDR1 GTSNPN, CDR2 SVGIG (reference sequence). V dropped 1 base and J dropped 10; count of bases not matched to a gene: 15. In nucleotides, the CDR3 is TGTGCCTGGAGTGCGGGACTAGCGGAATCCCGGCGGGGGGAGCAGTTCTTC. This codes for CAWSAGLAESRRGEQFF.

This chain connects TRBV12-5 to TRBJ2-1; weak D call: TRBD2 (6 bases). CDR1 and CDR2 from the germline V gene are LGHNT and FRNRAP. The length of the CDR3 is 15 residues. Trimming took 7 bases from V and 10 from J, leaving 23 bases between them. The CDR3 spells CASALHREPRKEQFF. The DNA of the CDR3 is TGTGCTAGTGCCTTACACCGGGAGCCCCGGAAGGAGCAGTTCTTC.

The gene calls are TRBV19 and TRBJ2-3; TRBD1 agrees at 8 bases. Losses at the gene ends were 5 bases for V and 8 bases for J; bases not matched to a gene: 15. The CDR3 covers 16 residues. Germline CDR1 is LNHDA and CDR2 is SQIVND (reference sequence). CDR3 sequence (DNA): TGTGCCAGTAGTTCCCCGGGGGACAGGAACTTAGGTACGCAGTATTTT. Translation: CASSSPGDRNLGTQYF.

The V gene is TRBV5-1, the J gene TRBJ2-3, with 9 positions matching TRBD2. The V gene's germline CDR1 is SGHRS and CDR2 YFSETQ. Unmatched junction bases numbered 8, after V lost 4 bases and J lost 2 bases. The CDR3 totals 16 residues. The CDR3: CASSPPVAGDTDTQYF. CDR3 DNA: TGCGCCAGCAGCCCGCCCGTAGCGGGAGACACAGATACGCAGTATTTT.

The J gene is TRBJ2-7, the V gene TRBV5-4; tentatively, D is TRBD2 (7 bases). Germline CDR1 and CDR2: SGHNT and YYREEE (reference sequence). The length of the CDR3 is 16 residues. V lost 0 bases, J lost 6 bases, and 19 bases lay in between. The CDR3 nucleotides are TGTGCCAGCAGCTTGGCCATTCTAGGGGGGGCGTTCGAGCAGTACTTC. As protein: CASSLAILGGAFEQYF. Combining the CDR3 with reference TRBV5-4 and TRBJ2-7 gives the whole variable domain ETGVTQSPTHLIKTRGQQVTLRCSSQSGHNTVSWYQQALGQGPQFIFQYYREEENGRGNFPPRFSGLQFPNYSSELNVNALELDDSALYLCASSLAILGGAFEQYFGPGTRLTVT.

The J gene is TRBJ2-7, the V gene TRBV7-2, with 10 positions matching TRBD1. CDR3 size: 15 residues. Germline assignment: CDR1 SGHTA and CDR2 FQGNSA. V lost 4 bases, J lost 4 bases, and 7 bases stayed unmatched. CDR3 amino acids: CASSSRDRGEYEQYF. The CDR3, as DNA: TGTGCCAGCAGCTCCCGGGACAGGGGAGAATACGAGCAGTACTTC.

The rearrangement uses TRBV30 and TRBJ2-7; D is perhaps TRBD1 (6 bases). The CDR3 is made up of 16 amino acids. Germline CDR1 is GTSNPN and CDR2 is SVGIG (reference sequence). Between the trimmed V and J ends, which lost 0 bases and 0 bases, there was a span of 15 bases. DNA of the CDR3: TGTGCCTGGAGTGTACATCAAAGGGGGTCCTCCTACGAGCAGTACTTC. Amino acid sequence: CAWSVHQRGSSYEQYF.

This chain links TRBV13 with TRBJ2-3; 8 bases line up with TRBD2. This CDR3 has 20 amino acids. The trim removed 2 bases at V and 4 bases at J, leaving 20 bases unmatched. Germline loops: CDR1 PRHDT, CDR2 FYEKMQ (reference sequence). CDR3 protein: CASSLSGSSGWGQGPDTQYF. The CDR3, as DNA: TGTGCCAGCAGCTTAAGCGGTTCTAGCGGGTGGGGCCAGGGGCCAGATACGCAGTATTTT.

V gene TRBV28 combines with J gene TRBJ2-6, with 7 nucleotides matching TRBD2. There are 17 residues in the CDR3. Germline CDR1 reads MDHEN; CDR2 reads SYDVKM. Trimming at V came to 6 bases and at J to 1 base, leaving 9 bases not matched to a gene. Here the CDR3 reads CASSSGGYRSGANVLTF. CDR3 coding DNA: TGTGCCAGCAGCTCCGGGGGGTATCGGTCTGGGGCCAACGTCCTGACTTTC. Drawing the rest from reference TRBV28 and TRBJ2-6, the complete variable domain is DVKVTQSSRYLVKRTGEKVFLECVQDMDHENMFWYRQDPGLGLRLIYFSYDVKMKEKGDIPEGYSVSREKKERFSLILESASTNQTSMYLCASSSGGYRSGANVLTFGAGSRLTVL.

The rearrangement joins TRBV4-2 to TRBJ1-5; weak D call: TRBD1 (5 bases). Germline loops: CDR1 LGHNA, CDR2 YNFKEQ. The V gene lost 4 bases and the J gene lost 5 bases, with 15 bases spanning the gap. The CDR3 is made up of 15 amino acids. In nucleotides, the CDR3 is TGTGCCAGCAGCCCCGAGAGCCAGGGCGATCAGCCCCAGCATTTT. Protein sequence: CASSPESQGDQPQHF.

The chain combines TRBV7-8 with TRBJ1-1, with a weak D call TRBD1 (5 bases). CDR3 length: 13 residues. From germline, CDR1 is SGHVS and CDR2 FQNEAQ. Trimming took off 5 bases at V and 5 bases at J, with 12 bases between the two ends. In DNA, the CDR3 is TGTGCCAGCAGCCCTGGGGGGTTTACTGAAGCTTTCTTT. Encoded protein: CASSPGGFTEAFF. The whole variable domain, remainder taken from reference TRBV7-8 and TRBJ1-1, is GAGVSQSPRYKVAKRGQDVALRCDPISGHVSLFWYQQALGQGPEFLTYFQNEAQLDKSGLPSDRFFAERPEGSVSTLKIQRTQQEDSAVYLCASSPGGFTEAFFGQGTRLTVV.

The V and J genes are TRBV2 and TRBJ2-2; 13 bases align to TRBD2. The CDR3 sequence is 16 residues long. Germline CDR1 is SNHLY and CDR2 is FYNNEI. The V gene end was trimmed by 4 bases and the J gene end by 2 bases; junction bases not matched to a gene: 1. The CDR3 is CASSGLAGGNTGELFF. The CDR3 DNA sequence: TGTGCCAGCAGTGGACTAGCGGGGGGTAACACCGGGGAGCTGTTTTTT.

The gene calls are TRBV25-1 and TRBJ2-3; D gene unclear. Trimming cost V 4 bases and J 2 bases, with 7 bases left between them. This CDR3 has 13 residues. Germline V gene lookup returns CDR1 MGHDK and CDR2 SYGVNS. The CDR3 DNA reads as TGTGCCAGCAGTGGGCGGAACACAGATACGCAGTATTTT. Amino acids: CASSGRNTDTQYF.

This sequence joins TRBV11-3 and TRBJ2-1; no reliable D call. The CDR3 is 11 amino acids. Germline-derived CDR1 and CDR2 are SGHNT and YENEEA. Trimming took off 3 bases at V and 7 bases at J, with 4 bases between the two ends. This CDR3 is CASSFENEQFF. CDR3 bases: TGTGCCAGCAGCTTTGAGAATGAGCAGTTCTTC.

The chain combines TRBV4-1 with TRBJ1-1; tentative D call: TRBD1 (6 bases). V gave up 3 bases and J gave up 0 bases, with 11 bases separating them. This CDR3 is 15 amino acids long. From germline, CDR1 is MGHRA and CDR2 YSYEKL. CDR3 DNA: TGCGCCAGCAGCCACACACAGGGACTGAACACTGAAGCTTTCTTT. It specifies CASSHTQGLNTEAFF.